The rows below give T cell receptor beta chains drawn from one sample of a study of PD-1 blockade in classical Hodgkin lymphoma. Produced via immunoSEQ multiplex PCR; TCRdb's table is partial and in-frame only. The profile covers 30,000 or so clones, with 80% to 95% appearing a single time and approximately 0.23% taken by the ten largest. Sequenced material: CD4+ T cells from blood, taken at baseline. These receptors all come from a human donor with classical Hodgkin lymphoma. Both conserved end residues are part of each CDR3. D genes are given only for firm matches. For some rows the clone size is stated as once, few or many, or as a class when expanded; others skip it.

abundance,d_gene,j_gene,v_gene,CDR3aa,CDR3nt
NA,NA,TRBJ2-1,TRBV25-1,CASRATGSGGRHEQFF,TGTGCCAGCAGAGCTACGGGCTCCGGCGGTCGGCATGAGCAGTTCTTC
NA,NA,TRBJ1-2,TRBV7-9,CASSFRPYGYTF,TGTGCCAGCAGCTTCCGGCCCTATGGCTACACCTTC
NA,NA,TRBJ1-4,TRBV28,CASSLMAGTNEKLFF,TGTGCCAGCAGTTTAATGGCAGGGACAAATGAAAAACTGTTTTTT
NA,NA,TRBJ1-4,TRBV19,CASSIGFSKGEGEKLFF,TGTGCCAGTAGTATTGGGTTCTCTAAAGGCGAGGGTGAAAAACTGTTTTTT
NA,NA,TRBJ1-1,TRBV5-6,CASSLVRNTEAFF,TGTGCCAGCAGCTTGGTTCGTAACACTGAAGCTTTCTTT
NA,NA,TRBJ1-6,TRBV2,CASSVRGTPLHF,TGTGCCAGCAGTGTTCGGGGTACACCCCTCCACTTT
once,NA,TRBJ2-7,TRBV28,CASISGTRGLGEQYF,TGTGCCAGCATATCCGGGACCCGGGGGTTAGGCGAGCAGTACTTC
once,NA,TRBJ1-3,TRBV30,CAWSRQAGNTIYF,TGTGCCTGGAGTAGGCAGGCTGGAAACACCATATATTTT
NA,NA,TRBJ2-7,TRBV28,CASSWQGIYEQYF,TGTGCCAGCAGTTGGCAGGGCATCTACGAGCAGTACTTC
NA,NA,TRBJ1-2,TRBV30,CAWTSGESNGYTF,TGTGCCTGGACCTCGGGGGAGTCGAATGGCTACACCTTC
NA,NA,TRBJ1-3,TRBV2,CASTLPSGGPQTGNTIYF,TGTGCCAGCACTTTACCAAGCGGGGGGCCCCAGACTGGAAACACCATATATTTT
NA,NA,TRBJ2-1,TRBV30,CAWSPPGLISYNEQFF,TGTGCCTGGAGTCCGCCGGGACTCATTTCTTACAATGAGCAGTTCTTC